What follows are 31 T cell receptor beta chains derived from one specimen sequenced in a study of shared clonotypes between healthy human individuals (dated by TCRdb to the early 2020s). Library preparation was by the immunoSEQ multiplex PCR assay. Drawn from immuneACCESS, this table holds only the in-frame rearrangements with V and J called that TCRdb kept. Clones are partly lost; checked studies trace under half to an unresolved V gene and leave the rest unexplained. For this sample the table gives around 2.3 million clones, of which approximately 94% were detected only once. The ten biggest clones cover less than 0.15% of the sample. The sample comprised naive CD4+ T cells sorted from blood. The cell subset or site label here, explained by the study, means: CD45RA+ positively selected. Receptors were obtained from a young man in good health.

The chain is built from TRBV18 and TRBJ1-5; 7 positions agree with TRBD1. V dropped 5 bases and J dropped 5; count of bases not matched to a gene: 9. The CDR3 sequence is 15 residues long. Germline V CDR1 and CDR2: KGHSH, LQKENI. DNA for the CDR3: TGTGCCAGCTCATCGACAGGGACCACGGATCAGCCCCAGCATTTT. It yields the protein CASSSTGTTDQPQHF.

Here the CDR3 reads CASTGQGAGEKLFF. Here the CDR3 DNA reads TGTGCCAGTACCGGACAGGGGGCAGGCGAAAAACTGTTTTTT. The gene calls are TRBV19 and TRBJ1-4, with 11 bases aligning to TRBD1. J was trimmed by 8 bases and V by 7 bases; bases with no gene match: 6. This CDR3 region has 14 residues. CDR1 is LNHDA, CDR2 SQIVND, per germline (reference sequence).

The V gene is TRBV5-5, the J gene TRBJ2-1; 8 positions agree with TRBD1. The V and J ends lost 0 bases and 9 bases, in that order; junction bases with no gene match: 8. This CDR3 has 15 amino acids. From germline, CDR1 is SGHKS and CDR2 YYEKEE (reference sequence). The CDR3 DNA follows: TGTGCCAGCAGCTTGGGGACAGGGTATATGAGTGAGCAGTTCTTC. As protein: CASSLGTGYMSEQFF.

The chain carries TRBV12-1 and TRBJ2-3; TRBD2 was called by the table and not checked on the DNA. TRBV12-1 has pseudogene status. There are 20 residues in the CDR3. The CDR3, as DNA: TGTGCCAGCAAAGAGCACGATCTAGGGATGAATCTAGCGAACGCAGATACGCAGTATTTT. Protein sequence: CASKEHDLGMNLANADTQYF.

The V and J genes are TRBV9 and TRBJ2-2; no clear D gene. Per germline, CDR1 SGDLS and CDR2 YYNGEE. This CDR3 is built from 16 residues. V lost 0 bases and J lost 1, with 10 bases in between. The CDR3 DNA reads TGTGCCAGCAGCGTAGTGAGGACCCGGAACACCGGGGAGCTGTTTTTT. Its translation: CASSVVRTRNTGELFF.

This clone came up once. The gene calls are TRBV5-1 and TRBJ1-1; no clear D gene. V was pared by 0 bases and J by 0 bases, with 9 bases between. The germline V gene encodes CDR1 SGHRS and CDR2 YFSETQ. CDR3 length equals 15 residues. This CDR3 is CASSLALSLNTEAFF. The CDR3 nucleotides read TGCGCCAGCAGCTTGGCACTCAGCTTGAACACTGAAGCTTTCTTT.

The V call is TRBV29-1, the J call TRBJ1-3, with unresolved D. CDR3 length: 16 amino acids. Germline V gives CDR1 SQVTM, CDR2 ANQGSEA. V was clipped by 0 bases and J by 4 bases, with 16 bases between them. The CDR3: CSVEDPTPIYGNTIYF. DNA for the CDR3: TGCAGCGTTGAAGACCCAACACCCATATACGGAAACACCATATATTTT.

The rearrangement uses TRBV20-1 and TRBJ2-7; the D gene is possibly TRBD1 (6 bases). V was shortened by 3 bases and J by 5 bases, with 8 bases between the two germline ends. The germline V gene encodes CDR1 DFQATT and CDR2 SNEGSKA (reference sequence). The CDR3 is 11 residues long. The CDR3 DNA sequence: TGCAGTGCTAGTCCAGGGGACGAGCAGTACTTC. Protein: CSASPGDEQYF.

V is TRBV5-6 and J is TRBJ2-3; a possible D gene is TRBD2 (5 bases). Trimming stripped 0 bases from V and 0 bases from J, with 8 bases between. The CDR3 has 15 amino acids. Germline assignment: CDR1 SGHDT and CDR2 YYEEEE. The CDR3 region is CASSLGGYSTDTQYF. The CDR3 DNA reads TGTGCCAGCAGCTTGGGAGGGTATAGCACAGATACGCAGTATTTT.

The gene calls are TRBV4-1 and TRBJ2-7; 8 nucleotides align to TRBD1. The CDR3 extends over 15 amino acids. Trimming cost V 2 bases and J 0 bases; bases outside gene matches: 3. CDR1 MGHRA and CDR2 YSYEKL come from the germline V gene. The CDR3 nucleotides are TGCGCCAGCAGCCAACCGGACAGGGACTCCTACGAGCAGTACTTC. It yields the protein CASSQPDRDSYEQYF.

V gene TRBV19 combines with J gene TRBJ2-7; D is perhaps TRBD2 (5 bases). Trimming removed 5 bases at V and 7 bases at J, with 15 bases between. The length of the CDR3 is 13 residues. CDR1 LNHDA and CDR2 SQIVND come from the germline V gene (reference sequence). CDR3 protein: CASSELRRGEQYF. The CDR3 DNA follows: TGTGCCAGTAGTGAGCTAAGACGGGGAGAGCAGTACTTC.

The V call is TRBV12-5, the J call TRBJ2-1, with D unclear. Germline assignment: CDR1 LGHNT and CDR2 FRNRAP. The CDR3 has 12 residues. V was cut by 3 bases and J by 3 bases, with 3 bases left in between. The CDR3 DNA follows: TGTGCTAGTGGTTTCGACTACAATGAGCAGTTCTTC. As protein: CASGFDYNEQFF.

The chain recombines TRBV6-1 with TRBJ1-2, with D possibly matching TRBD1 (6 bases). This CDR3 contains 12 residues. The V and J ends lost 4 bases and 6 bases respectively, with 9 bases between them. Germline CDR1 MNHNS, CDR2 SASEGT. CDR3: CASSGRGDGYTF. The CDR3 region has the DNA TGTGCCAGCAGTGGCAGGGGCGATGGCTACACCTTC.

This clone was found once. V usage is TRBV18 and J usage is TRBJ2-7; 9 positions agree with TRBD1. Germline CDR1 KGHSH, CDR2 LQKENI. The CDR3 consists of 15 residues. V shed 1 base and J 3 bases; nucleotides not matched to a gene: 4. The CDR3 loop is CASSPRQGGVYEQYF. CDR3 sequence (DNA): TGTGCCAGCTCACCACGACAGGGGGGAGTCTACGAGCAGTACTTC.

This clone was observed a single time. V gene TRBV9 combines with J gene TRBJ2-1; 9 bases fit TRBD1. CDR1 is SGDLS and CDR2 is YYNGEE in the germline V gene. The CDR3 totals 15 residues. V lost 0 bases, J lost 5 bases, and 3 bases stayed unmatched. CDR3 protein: CASSVAGQGNNEQFF. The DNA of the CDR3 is TGTGCCAGCAGCGTAGCGGGACAGGGAAACAATGAGCAGTTCTTC. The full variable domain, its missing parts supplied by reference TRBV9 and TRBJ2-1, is DSGVTQTPKHLITATGQRVTLRCSPRSGDLSVYWYQQSLDQGLQFLIQYYNGEERAKGNILERFSAQQFPDLHSELNLSSLELGDSALYFCASSVAGQGNNEQFFGPGTRLTVL.

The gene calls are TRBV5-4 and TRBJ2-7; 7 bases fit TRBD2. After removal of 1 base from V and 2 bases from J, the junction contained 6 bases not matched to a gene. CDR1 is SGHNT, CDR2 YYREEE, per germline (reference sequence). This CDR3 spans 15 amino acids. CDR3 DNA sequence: TGTGCCAGCAGCTTGCGGCTAGCGGAAGCCTACGAGCAGTACTTC. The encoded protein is CASSLRLAEAYEQYF.

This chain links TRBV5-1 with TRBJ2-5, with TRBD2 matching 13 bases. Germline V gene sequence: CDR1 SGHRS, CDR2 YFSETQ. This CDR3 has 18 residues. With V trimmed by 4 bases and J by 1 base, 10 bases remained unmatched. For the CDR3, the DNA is TGCGCCAGCAGCCGCCGGACCGGGACTAGCGGGACCCAAGAGACCCAGTACTTC. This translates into CASSRRTGTSGTQETQYF.

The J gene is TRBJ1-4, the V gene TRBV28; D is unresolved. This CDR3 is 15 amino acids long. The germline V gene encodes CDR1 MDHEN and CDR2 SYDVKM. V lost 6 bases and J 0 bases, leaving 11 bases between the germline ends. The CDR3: CASRASGPTNEKLFF. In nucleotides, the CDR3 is TGTGCCAGCAGGGCCTCAGGCCCAACTAATGAAAAACTGTTTTTT. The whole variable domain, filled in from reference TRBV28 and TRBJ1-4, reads DVKVTQSSRYLVKRTGEKVFLECVQDMDHENMFWYRQDPGLGLRLIYFSYDVKMKEKGDIPEGYSVSREKKERFSLILESASTNQTSMYLCASRASGPTNEKLFFGSGTQLSVL.

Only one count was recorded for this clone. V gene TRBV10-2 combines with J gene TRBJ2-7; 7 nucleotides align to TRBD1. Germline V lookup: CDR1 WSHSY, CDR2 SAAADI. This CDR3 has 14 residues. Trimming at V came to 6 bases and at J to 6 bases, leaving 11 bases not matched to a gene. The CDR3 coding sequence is TGCGCCAGCAGCGCCGGGACAGTGGGTTTCGAGCAGTACTTC. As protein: CASSAGTVGFEQYF.

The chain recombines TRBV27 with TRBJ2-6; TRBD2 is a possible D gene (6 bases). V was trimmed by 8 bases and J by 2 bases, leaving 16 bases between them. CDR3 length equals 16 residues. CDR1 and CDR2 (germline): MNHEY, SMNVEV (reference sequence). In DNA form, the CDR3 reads TGTGCCAGCTGCCCGGGCGGGAAGGCTGGGGCCAACGTCCTGACTTTC. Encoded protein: CASCPGGKAGANVLTF.

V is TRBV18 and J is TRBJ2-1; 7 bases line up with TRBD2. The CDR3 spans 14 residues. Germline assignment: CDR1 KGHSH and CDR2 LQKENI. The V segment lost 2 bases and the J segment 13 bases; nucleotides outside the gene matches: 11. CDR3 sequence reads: CASSPWEGYGTQFF. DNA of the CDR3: TGTGCCAGCTCACCATGGGAGGGCTACGGGACCCAGTTCTTC.

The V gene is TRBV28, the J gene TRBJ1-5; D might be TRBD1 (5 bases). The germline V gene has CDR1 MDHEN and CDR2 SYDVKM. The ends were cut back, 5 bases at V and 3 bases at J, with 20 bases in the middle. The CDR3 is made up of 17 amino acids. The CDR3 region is CASSPQGRGRFNQPQHF. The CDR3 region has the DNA TGTGCCAGCAGTCCGCAGGGCCGGGGCCGGTTCAATCAGCCCCAGCATTTT.

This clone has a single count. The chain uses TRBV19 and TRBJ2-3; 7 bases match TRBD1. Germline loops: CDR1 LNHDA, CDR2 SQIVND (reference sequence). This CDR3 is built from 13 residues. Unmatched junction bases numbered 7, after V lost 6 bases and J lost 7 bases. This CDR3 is CASRIGTANTQYF. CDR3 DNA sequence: TGTGCCAGTAGAATTGGGACAGCTAATACGCAGTATTTT. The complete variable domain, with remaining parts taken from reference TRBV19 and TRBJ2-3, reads DGGITQSPKYLFRKEGQNVTLSCEQNLNHDAMYWYRQDPGQGLRLIYYSQIVNDFQKGDIAEGYSVSREKKESFPLTVTSAQKNPTAFYLCASRIGTANTQYFGPGTRLTVL.

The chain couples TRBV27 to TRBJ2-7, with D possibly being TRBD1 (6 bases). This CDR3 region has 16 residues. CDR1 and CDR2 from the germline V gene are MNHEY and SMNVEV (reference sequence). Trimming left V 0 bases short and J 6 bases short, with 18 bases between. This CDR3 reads CASSLSTGTPRAEQYF. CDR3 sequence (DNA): TGTGCCAGCAGTTTATCTACGGGGACACCCCGGGCCGAGCAGTACTTC.

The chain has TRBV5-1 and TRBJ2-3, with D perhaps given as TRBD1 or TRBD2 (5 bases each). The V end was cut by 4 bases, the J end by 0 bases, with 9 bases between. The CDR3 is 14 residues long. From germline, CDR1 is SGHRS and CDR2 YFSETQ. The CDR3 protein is CASSNRDSTDTQYF. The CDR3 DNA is TGCGCCAGCAGCAACCGGGACAGCACAGATACGCAGTATTTT.

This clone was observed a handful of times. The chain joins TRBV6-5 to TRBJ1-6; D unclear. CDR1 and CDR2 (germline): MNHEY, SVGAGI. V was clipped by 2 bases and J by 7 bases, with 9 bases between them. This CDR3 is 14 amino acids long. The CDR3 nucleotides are TGTGCCAGCAGTTACGGCGGGCGCAATTCACCCCTCCACTTT. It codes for CASSYGGRNSPLHF.

CDR3 amino acids: CAWSVGVLVTDTQYF. Here the CDR3 DNA reads TGTGCCTGGAGTGTAGGGGTACTCGTAACAGATACGCAGTATTTT. This chain uses TRBV30 with TRBJ2-3; perhaps TRBD1 as D (5 bases). Germline V lookup: CDR1 GTSNPN, CDR2 SVGIG (reference sequence). V dropped 0 bases and J dropped 3 bases, with 13 bases sitting between them. The CDR3 runs to 15 residues.

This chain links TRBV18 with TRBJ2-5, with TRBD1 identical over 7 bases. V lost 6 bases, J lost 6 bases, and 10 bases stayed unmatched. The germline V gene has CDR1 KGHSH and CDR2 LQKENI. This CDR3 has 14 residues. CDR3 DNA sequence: TGTGCCAGCTCCCCCACAGGGGCCGAAAAGACCCAGTACTTC. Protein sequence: CASSPTGAEKTQYF. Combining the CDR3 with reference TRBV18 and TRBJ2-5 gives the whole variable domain NAGVMQNPRHLVRRRGQEARLRCSPMKGHSHVYWYRQLPEEGLKFMVYLQKENIIDESGMPKERFSAEFPKEGPSILRIQQVVRGDSAAYFCASSPTGAEKTQYFGPGTRLLVL.

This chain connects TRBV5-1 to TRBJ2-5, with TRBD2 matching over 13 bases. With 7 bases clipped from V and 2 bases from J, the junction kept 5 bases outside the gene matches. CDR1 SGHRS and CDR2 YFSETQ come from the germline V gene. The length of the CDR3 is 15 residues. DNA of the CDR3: TGCGCCAGCGCCTTACTAGCGGGGGGGCAAGAGACCCAGTACTTC. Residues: CASALLAGGQETQYF.

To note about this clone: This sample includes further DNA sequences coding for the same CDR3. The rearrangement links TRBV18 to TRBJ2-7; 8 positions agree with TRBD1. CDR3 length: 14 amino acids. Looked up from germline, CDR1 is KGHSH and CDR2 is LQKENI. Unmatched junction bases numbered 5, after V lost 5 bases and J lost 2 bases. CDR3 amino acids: CASSTGQGTYEQYF. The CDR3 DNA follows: TGTGCCAGCTCAACAGGACAGGGAACCTACGAGCAGTACTTC.

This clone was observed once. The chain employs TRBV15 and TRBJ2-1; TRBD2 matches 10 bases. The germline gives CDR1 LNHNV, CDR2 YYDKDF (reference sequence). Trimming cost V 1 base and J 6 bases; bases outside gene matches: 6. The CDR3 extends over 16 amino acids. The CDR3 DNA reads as TGTGCCACCAGCAGAGTCGTGGTAGCGGGAGGCAATGAGCAGTTCTTC. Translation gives CATSRVVVAGGNEQFF. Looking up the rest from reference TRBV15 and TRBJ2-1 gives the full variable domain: DAMVIQNPRYQVTQFGKPVTLSCSQTLNHNVMYWYQQKSSQAPKLLFHYYDKDFNNEADTPDNFQSRRPNTSFCFLDIRSPGLGDTAMYLCATSRVVVAGGNEQFFGPGTRLTVL.